This T cell receptor beta chain was observed in a study of Graves' ophthalmopathy and Graves' hyperthyroidism (dated 2018 in TCRdb). With respect to the entire study: Hyperthyroidism was considered stable if no progression to ophthalmopathy occurred within 18 months of follow-up. To explore V-J signatures that distinguish ophthalmopathy from hyperthyroidism, a discovery set of more than 90 patients was enrolled, made up of 43 with ophthalmopathy and fewer than 60 with stable hyperthyroidism. In total, 120 to 150 blood samples were TCR-sequenced: 43 ophthalmopathy, roughly 80 hyperthyroidism and some 17 hyperthyroidism-to-ophthalmopathy patients. An independent validation cohort comprised some 18 hyperthyroidism patients and 15 to 17 patients who later progressed from hyperthyroidism to ophthalmopathy. T-cell repertoires of thyroid tissue and blood were compared in 5 or 6 hyperthyroidism patients. Following sampling, methimazole starting at 30 mg daily was administered to hyperthyroidism patients, and high-dose intravenous methylprednisolone was administered to ophthalmopathy patients. To tell Graves' ophthalmopathy apart from Graves' hyperthyroidism, and to predict which patients would progress to ophthalmopathy, the study relied on TCR beta repertoire signatures. What the research found in general, with its limitations: In validation, the model predicted ophthalmopathy progression with 55% to 71% sensitivity and about 77% specificity; some twelve predicted patients were CT-confirmed with GO in a median of about 7.1 months. No statistical method was used to predetermine the sample size, and group allocation was not hidden from the investigators. The 13-signature model separated ophthalmopathy from stable hyperthyroidism with approximately 90% sensitivity and 81.08% specificity in cross-validation, and 80%/75% in the test set. Most of the expanded thyroid clonotypes with a frequency above 0.001 were also detected in blood, and it was suggested that the thyroid immune response may be reflected by blood repertoires.

This clonotype turned up a few times. Its antigen is currently not known. Base quality data are lacking; no much larger clone is found one base away. Patients with hyperthyroidism were aged 18 to 65 years, had been newly diagnosed, and had a disease duration of less than 2 months. Patients were excluded if they had other autoimmune diseases, uncontrolled infections, pregnancy or lactation. Clinical symptoms, serum thyroxine, TRAb, thyroid ultrasound and orbital computed tomography were used for diagnosis. Total RNA was extracted with Trizol reagent and quality-checked on an Agilent 2100 Bioanalyzer. TCR beta CDR3 regions were amplified from RNA transcripts for repertoire sequencing. The first round of RT-PCR was done with HTBI primers and the Qiagen OneStep RT-PCR kit, and was followed by a second round of multiplex PCR, then size selection and purification. Libraries were sequenced on an Illumina HiSeq2000 using paired-end 100 bp reads. In the paper's pipeline: SOAPnuke was used to process the reads, throwing out any read that had adapters, had uncalled bases, had a mean Phred below 15, or lacked an exact constant-primer or identifier match. COPE v1.2.5 was used to merge the high-quality paired reads. Unique nucleotide sequences were defined as clonotypes and aligned to IMGT TRB V, D and J references using MiTCR v1.1. Analysis was restricted to V-J combinations with a frequency above 0.0001, which covered about 99% of repertoires. For each V-J combination, a TCR clonal expansion and chaos score was defined as F50 clonal expansion divided by the chaos observed in the TCRdist matrix. Features were reduced by Welch's t-statistics and random forest to 10 to 15 V-J combinations, which fed a naive Bayes classifier. The similarity between thyroid and blood repertoires was quantified using the Morisita-Horn index. The raw public data were reprocessed by TCRdb itself: fastp quality trimming at Q25, MiXCR clonotype calling, in-frame beta chains only. Here each entry gathers all rows of one CDR3 protein and keeps the most common genes and DNA. In this record, the V and J calls reflect TCRdb's handling and not the investigators' own analysis. The sample table shows a few hundred thousand distinct CDR3 sequences, and less than 45% are seen once. Jointly, the top ten make up 4% to 5% of the sample.

V trim: 6 bases; J trim: 5 bases; unmatched bases: 8. The CDR3 runs 14 residues from the cysteine to the phenylalanine. Here the CDR3 DNA is all that survives: 42 bases in frame from base 1. CDR1 LNHDA and CDR2 SQIVND are derived from the germline V gene (reference sequence). Sequences were obtained from peripheral blood or thyroid tissue (not recorded which). The TCR sequence derives from an adult man with Graves' hyperthyroidism. In this chain, TRBV19 is recombined with TRBJ2-7, with 9 middle bases fitting TRBD1. The sequence in DNA is TGTGCCAGTAGGACGACAGGGGGTGTAAACGAGCAGTACTTC. It is translated as CASRTTGGVNEQYF.